This T cell receptor (beta chain) was recorded in a study of blood T cell repertoires in COVID-19. Study information: The United States, Italy and Spain were the sources of the acute and convalescent COVID-19 samples. Nucleic acid was either cDNA or gDNA, and it came from T cells, B-cell-depleted T cells, or PBMCs.

Trimming removed 0 bases at V and 7 bases at J, with 19 bases between. The CDR3 has 17 amino acids. Germline V gives CDR1 LGHDT, CDR2 YNNKEL (reference sequence). Original processing notes: It was from reference gene primer amplification that nucleated cell counts were estimated. Libraries were prepared by immunoSEQ multiplex PCR; TCRdb keeps only in-frame clonotypes and omits some of them. From that table come the V and J calls and clone size; the DNA was used to work out D and trimming. The sample lists under 300,000 clones, around 85% seen once, with around 6.4% in the top ten. This receptor was identified in a woman aged 60-75 years with active or convalescent COVID-19. What was sequenced was peripheral blood. This chain joins TRBV3-1 (or the pseudogene TRBV3-2) and TRBJ2-1; tentative D call: TRBD2 (7 bases). The CDR3 spells CASSQDPRGAFRNEQFF. The DNA for the CDR3 is TGTGCCAGCAGCCAAGATCCACGGGGGGCATTCCGGAATGAGCAGTTCTTC.